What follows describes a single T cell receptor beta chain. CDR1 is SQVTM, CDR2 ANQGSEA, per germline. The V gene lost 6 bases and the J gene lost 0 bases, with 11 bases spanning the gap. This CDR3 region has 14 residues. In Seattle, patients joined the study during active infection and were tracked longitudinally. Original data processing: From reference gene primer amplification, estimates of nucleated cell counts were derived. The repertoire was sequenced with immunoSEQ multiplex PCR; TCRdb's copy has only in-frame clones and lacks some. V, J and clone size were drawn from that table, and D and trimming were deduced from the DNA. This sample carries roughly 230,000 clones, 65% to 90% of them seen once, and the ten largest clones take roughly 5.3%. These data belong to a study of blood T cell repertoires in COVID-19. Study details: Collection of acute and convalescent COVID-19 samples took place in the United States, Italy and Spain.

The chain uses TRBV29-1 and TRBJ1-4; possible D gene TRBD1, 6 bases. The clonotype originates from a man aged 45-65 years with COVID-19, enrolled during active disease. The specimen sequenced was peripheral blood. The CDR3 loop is CSVLGAATNEKLFF. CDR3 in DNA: TGCAGCGTCTTGGGGGCCGCAACTAATGAAAAACTGTTTTTT.